This T cell receptor (beta chain) was observed in a study of T cell responses to AZD1222 COVID-19 vaccine. Produced via immunoSEQ multiplex PCR; TCRdb's table is partial and in-frame only. The sample lists over 120,000 clones, 85% to 95% seen once, with approximately 3.8% in the top ten. Findings of the study overall: Females outnumbered males among donors, who were mostly white British; clonal diversity was possibly underestimated. Unmutated variant regions are reportedly the target of nearly half of TCRs that are spike-specific. No day 14 peak samples; only post-peak repertoires were characterized.

Regarding this clone: As yet, its antigen is unknown.

From germline, CDR1 is MDHEN and CDR2 SYDVKM. The CDR3 has 14 amino acids. V dropped 3 bases and J dropped 1 base, with 7 bases sitting between them. Second doses were pooled across both intervals (about 4 or about 12 weeks). The rearrangement links TRBV28 to TRBJ1-3; no firm D call. The source was peripheral blood, collected 28 days after the second AZD1222 dose. The sequence was obtained from an adult who received the AZD1222 COVID-19 vaccine. The CDR3 protein is CASSFGPSGNTIYF. CDR3 in DNA: TGTGCCAGCAGTTTTGGACCATCTGGAAACACCATATATTTT.